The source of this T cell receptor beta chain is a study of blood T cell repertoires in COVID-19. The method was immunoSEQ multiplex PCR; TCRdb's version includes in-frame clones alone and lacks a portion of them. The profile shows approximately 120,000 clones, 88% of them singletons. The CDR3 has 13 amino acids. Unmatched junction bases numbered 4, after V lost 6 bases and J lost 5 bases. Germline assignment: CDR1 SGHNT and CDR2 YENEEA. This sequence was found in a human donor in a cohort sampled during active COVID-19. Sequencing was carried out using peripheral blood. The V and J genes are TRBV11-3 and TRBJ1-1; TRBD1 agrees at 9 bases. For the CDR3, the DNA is TGTGCCAGCAGTTTACAGGGGGCGACTGAAGCTTTCTTT. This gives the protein CASSLQGATEAFF. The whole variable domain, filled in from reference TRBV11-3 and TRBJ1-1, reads EAGVVQSPRYKIIEKKQPVAFWCNPISGHNTLYWYLQNLGQGPELLIRYENEEAVDDSQLPKDRFSAERLKGVDSTLKIQPAELGDSAVYLCASSLQGATEAFFGQGTRLTVV.